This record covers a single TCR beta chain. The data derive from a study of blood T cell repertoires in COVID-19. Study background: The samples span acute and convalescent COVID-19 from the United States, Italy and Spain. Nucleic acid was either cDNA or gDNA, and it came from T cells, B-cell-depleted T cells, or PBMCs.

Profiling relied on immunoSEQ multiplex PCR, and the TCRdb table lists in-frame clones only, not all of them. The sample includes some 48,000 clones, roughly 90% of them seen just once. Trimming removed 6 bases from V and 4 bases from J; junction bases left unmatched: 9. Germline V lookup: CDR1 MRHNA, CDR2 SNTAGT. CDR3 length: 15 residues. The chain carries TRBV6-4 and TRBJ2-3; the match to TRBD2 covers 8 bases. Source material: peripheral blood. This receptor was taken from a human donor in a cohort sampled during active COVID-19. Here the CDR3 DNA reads TGTGCCAGCAGCGTCGGGGGGGCCGCGGCAGATACGCAGTATTTT. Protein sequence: CASSVGGAAADTQYF.